This T cell receptor (beta chain) was retrieved from a study of CD8+ T cells in alopecia areata. The overall study: A regimen of oral tofacitinib, 5 to 10 mg twice daily, was given to treated patients. Whole-study results and caveats: Numerous expanded lesional clones remained in scalp and blood during tofacitinib. Tofacitinib significantly brought down scalp clonality and expanded CD8+ clones among top 100.

The CDR3 loop spans 17 amino acids. Looked up from germline, CDR1 is LNHNV and CDR2 is YYDKDF (reference sequence). V gave up 5 bases and J gave up 4 bases; unmatched junction bases: 13. RNA extraction was followed by reverse transcription into cDNA, which acted as the sequencing template. Only in-frame clones appear in the TCRdb table, and some are missing; sequencing was by immunoSEQ multiplex PCR. The sample records 150,000 to 200,000 clones, approximately 57% being singletons. Stated treatment: oral pan-JAK inhibitor, 5-10 mg twice daily. Points on this clone: Its antigen is unidentified.

The sample consisted of CD4+ T cells sorted from blood, taken at week 24, from a patient treated with tofacitinib. The V gene is TRBV15, the J gene TRBJ2-2, with 7 bases matching TRBD1. This TCR derives from a human donor with alopecia areata. The CDR3 DNA sequence: TGTGCCACCAGCTCAATCACCCGGGACAGTCGCACCGGGGAGCTGTTTTTT. Translated: CATSSITRDSRTGELFF.